This T cell receptor (beta chain) was captured in a study of T-cell memory formation after mild COVID-19. A single record per CDR3 protein comes from TCRdb applying MiXCR to the 5' RACE reads. The table lists fewer than 250,000 distinct CDR3 sequences, 27% of them singletons. The CDR3 sequence is 17 residues long. Trimming at V came to 3 bases and at J to 1 base, leaving 7 bases not matched to a gene. Germline assignment: CDR1 SGHTS and CDR2 YDEGEE. This receptor was obtained from an adult woman who had mild COVID-19 (a few samples of this study predate the infection). Cell type and time point are not known. The sample taken for sequencing was PBMCs or a T cell subset sorted from them (not recorded which). The chain couples TRBV5-8 to TRBJ2-2; 9 positions match TRBD1. CDR3 sequence reads: CASSWVRDRVNTGELFF. For the CDR3, the DNA is TGTGCCAGCAGCTGGGTCCGGGACAGGGTGAACACCGGGGAGCTGTTTTTT.